These 21 T cell receptor beta chains share one sample of origin, sequenced in a study of cytomegalovirus exposure and HLA in healthy donors. Use of 60 Vbeta and 13 Jbeta primers characterized the PCR. Produced via immunoSEQ multiplex PCR; TCRdb's table is partial and in-frame only. The sample has tens of thousands of clones; roughly 78% are singletons. The sample consisted of PBMCs. The receptor set was obtained from a middle-aged man in good health and CMV-seronegative.

This CDR3 reads CASSEAWRGTNEKLFF. Here the CDR3 DNA reads TGTGCCAGCAGTGAAGCTTGGAGGGGAACTAATGAAAAACTGTTTTTT. This chain connects TRBV6-1 to TRBJ1-4, with D tentatively TRBD1 (5 bases). V shed 0 bases and J shed 1 base, with 9 bases lying between them. The CDR3 loop spans 16 amino acids. Germline V CDR1 and CDR2: MNHNS, SASEGT.

The chain uses TRBV7-9 and TRBJ2-5, with 16 nucleotides matching TRBD2. This CDR3 has 15 residues. The V gene end was trimmed by 5 bases and the J gene end by 4 bases; junction bases not matched to a gene: 1. CDR1 and CDR2 from the germline V gene are SEHNR and FQNEAQ (reference sequence). DNA of the CDR3: TGTGCCAGCAGCGGGACTAGCGGGAGGGGAGAGACCCAGTACTTC. It codes for CASSGTSGRGETQYF.

In its sample, this clone ranks as medium-sized. This CDR3 is also generated by other DNA sequences in the sample. This chain links TRBV6-1 with TRBJ2-1, with D unclear. The CDR3 covers 15 residues. With 3 bases removed from V and 4 bases from J, the gap between germline ends came to 13 bases. The germline V gene encodes CDR1 MNHNS and CDR2 SASEGT. The CDR3 DNA sequence: TGTGCCAGCAGTGACGCGGTTGGTGGGTACAATGAGCAGTTCTTC. Translating gives CASSDAVGGYNEQFF.

This chain uses TRBV25-1 with TRBJ2-7; maybe TRBD1 (6 bases). The V and J ends lost 5 bases and 1 base respectively, with 9 bases between them. Germline CDR1 reads MGHDK; CDR2 reads SYGVNS. This CDR3 contains 13 residues. The CDR3 reads CASSLDSSYEQYF. DNA of the CDR3: TGTGCCAGCAGTTTGGACAGTTCCTACGAGCAGTACTTC.

The chain employs TRBV7-9 and TRBJ2-3; 9 bases are a match to TRBD1. The CDR3 consists of 15 residues. CDR1 and CDR2 (germline): SEHNR, FQNEAQ (reference sequence). V lost 1 base, J lost 4 bases, and 3 bases stayed unmatched. CDR3 coding DNA: TGTGCCAGCAGCTTAGGGACAGGGGACGCAGATACGCAGTATTTT. Translation: CASSLGTGDADTQYF. Based on the CDR3 plus reference TRBV7-9 and TRBJ2-3, the full variable domain is DTGVSQNPRHKITKRGQNVTFRCDPISEHNRLYWYRQTLGQGPEFLTYFQNEAQLEKSRLLSDRFSAERPKGSFSTLEIQRTEQGDSAMYLCASSLGTGDADTQYFGPGTRLTVL.

This clone was seen only a few times. The rearrangement uses TRBV6-1 and TRBJ2-2, with D tentatively TRBD1 (6 bases). Germline V gene lookup returns CDR1 MNHNS and CDR2 SASEGT. V gave up 6 bases and J gave up 6 bases, with 17 bases separating them. The CDR3 has 15 amino acids. CDR3 DNA sequence: TGTGCCAGCAGGGGGACACGTATGGGAGCCGGGGAGCTGTTTTTT. Protein sequence: CASRGTRMGAGELFF.

The V call is TRBV7-8, the J call TRBJ1-4, with D possibly being TRBD1 (5 bases). The CDR3 runs 18 residues. The germline V gene has CDR1 SGHVS and CDR2 FQNEAQ. Trimming took 5 bases from V and 0 from J, leaving 19 bases between them. The CDR3 sequence: CASSASPAGTATNEKLFF. The DNA of the CDR3 is TGTGCCAGCAGCGCTAGTCCGGCAGGGACTGCAACTAATGAAAAACTGTTTTTT.

This clone was detected a few times. A much larger clonotype is one base distant, so this may be a read error. The same CDR3 arises from other DNA sequences in this sample as well. This chain connects TRBV28 to TRBJ2-1; TRBD2 matches 11 bases. CDR1 and CDR2 from the germline V gene are MDHEN and SYDVKM. This CDR3 has 15 residues. The CDR3 nucleotides read TGCGCCAGCAGTTTAAACCTAGCGGGGGGCCGCGAGCAGTTCTTC. Translated: CASSLNLAGGREQFF.

This chain links TRBV5-4 with TRBJ1-2, with D possibly being TRBD1 (5 bases). This CDR3 has 15 residues. Germline V gives CDR1 SGHNT, CDR2 YYREEE (reference sequence). V was trimmed by 2 bases and J by 8 bases, leaving 19 bases between them. CDR3 DNA: TGTGCCAGCAGCTTAACCCAGGGAAGAGAGGAAGGCTACACCTTC. Amino acid sequence: CASSLTQGREEGYTF.

This chain links TRBV28 with TRBJ1-5; D remains unclear. V gave up 2 bases and J gave up 0 bases, with 5 bases separating them. CDR1 MDHEN and CDR2 SYDVKM come from the germline V gene. This CDR3 comprises 14 residues. The CDR3 reads CASSLAGSNQPQHF. Written as DNA, the CDR3 is TGTGCCAGCAGTTTAGCAGGTAGCAATCAGCCCCAGCATTTT.

This clone was counted a few times. This chain joins TRBV7-8 and TRBJ2-6; D gene ambiguous. Trimming took off 5 bases at V and 19 bases at J, with 24 bases between the two ends. This CDR3 comprises 14 residues. The germline V gene has CDR1 SGHVS and CDR2 FQNEAQ. The CDR3: CASSRLTSLAVRTF. For the CDR3, the DNA is TGTGCCAGCAGCAGACTGACGTCTCTGGCCGTTCGTACTTTC.

The genes are TRBV7-8 and TRBJ1-1; D unresolved. There are 13 residues in the CDR3. CDR1 and CDR2 from the germline V gene are SGHVS and FQNEAQ. Trimming took off 5 bases at V and 2 bases at J, with 9 bases between the two ends. The CDR3 here is CASSPQFNTEAFF. The CDR3 region has the DNA TGTGCCAGCAGCCCCCAATTCAACACTGAAGCTTTCTTT.

The CDR3 is CASSYSPSGSSYEQYF. As DNA, the CDR3 is TGTGCCAGCAGTTACTCGCCTAGCGGGAGCTCCTACGAGCAGTACTTC. The V and J genes are TRBV6-5 and TRBJ2-7; TRBD2 agrees at 10 bases. V lost 0 bases, J lost 0 bases, and 2 bases stayed unmatched. This CDR3 has 16 amino acids. Germline V gene sequence: CDR1 MNHEY, CDR2 SVGAGI.

This rearrangement joins TRBV19 to TRBJ2-1; 11 nucleotides line up with TRBD2. Germline V gene lookup returns CDR1 LNHDA and CDR2 SQIVND (reference sequence). This CDR3 region has 17 residues. J lost 4 bases, V lost 6 bases, and 11 bases had no gene match. The CDR3, as DNA: TGTGCCAGTAGCCCTGGGAGGACTAGCGGGCTGTACAATGAGCAGTTCTTC. This encodes CASSPGRTSGLYNEQFF.

The V gene is TRBV7-6, the J gene TRBJ1-1, with 7 nucleotides matching TRBD1. Trimming cost V 5 bases and J 0 bases; bases outside gene matches: 12. CDR1 and CDR2 from the germline V gene are SGHVS and FNYEAQ. There are 17 residues in the CDR3. CDR3 sequence reads: CASSLGSGGRLNTEAFF. The CDR3 DNA is TGTGCCAGCAGCCTCGGGTCAGGGGGACGGCTGAACACTGAAGCTTTCTTT.

This clone turned up a few times. The chain carries TRBV10-2 and TRBJ1-2, with D unclear. Germline V gene lookup returns CDR1 WSHSY and CDR2 SAAADI. V was clipped by 9 bases and J by 8 bases, with 16 bases between them. The CDR3 length is 12 residues. The CDR3 DNA is TGCGCCAGTCATTCTGAGGGAAAAGGCTACACCTTC. Translating it yields CASHSEGKGYTF.

Points on this clone: Other DNA sequences from this sample encode an identical CDR3 as well. V is TRBV5-1 and J is TRBJ2-3, with D uncertain. Trimming pared 8 bases from V and 3 bases from J, leaving 7 bases between. CDR1 is SGHRS and CDR2 is YFSETQ in the germline V gene. CDR3 length: 11 residues. In DNA form, the CDR3 reads TGCGCCAGTACCGAGACAGATACGCAGTATTTT. Translated, it gives CASTETDTQYF.

This clone was counted a few times. This rearrangement joins TRBV6-1 to TRBJ2-2, with D hard to call. Germline CDR1 reads MNHNS; CDR2 reads SASEGT. The V end was cut by 4 bases, the J end by 1 base, with 13 bases between. This CDR3 spans 16 amino acids. The CDR3 nucleotides read TGTGCCAGCAGTGCCTCCATCTACCTGAACACCGGGGAGCTGTTTTTT. This encodes CASSASIYLNTGELFF.

A few counts support this clone. The rearrangement uses TRBV7-9 and TRBJ2-1, with D possibly TRBD1 on 6 matching bases. The CDR3 length is 14 residues. Germline V gene sequence: CDR1 SEHNR, CDR2 FQNEAQ (reference sequence). The ends were cut back, 0 bases at V and 4 bases at J, with 7 bases in the middle. CDR3 nucleotides: TGTGCCAGCAGCTTAGCGGGGACATACAATGAGCAGTTCTTC. Translation: CASSLAGTYNEQFF.

This rearrangement joins TRBV5-4 to TRBJ2-2; a weak D match, TRBD2 (5 bases). The CDR3 has 15 amino acids. Germline loops: CDR1 SGHNT, CDR2 YYREEE (reference sequence). V dropped 4 bases and J dropped 7 bases, with 17 bases sitting between them. CDR3 DNA: TGTGCCAGCAGCCCCAAGGGCAGCGGAGGCGGGGAGCTGTTTTTT. This encodes CASSPKGSGGGELFF.

This rearrangement joins TRBV19 to TRBJ2-1; 7 positions match TRBD1. Trimming at V came to 4 bases and at J to 1 base, leaving 4 bases not matched to a gene. Per germline, CDR1 LNHDA and CDR2 SQIVND (reference sequence). The CDR3 extends over 15 amino acids. CDR3 sequence (DNA): TGTGCCAGTAGTACCGGGACAGTTTCCTACAATGAGCAGTTCTTC. Translating gives CASSTGTVSYNEQFF.